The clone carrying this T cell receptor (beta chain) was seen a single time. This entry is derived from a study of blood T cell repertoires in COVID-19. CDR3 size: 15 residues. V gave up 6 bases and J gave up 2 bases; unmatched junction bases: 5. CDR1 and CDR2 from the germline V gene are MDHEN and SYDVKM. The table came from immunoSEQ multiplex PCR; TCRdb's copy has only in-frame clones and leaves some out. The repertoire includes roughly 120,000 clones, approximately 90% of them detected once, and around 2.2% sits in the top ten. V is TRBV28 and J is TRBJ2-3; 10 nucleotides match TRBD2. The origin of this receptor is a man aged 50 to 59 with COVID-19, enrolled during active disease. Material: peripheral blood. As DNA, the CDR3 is TGTGCCAGCAGAGAACTAGCGGGACCCACAGATACGCAGTATTTT. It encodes CASRELAGPTDTQYF.